One and the same sample provided the 17 T cell receptor beta chains below, sequenced in a study of monozygotic twins with inflammatory bowel disease (dated by TCRdb to about 2019). Library preparation employed 5' RACE. Instrument used: Illumina HiSeq 2500. Each entry corresponds to one CDR3 protein sequence from reads that TCRdb reprocessed, and DNA is not given. Per the sample table, the count is 330,000 or so distinct CDR3 sequences. Approximately 2% of the sample lies in the top ten. The sequenced sample was blood. The receptors derive from a human donor with ulcerative colitis or Crohn's disease, or a healthy co-twin of an affected twin (not recorded which).

This chain uses TRBV14 with TRBJ2-3; the TCRdb D gene call, TRBD2, has no DNA to confirm it. The CDR3 is made up of 17 amino acids. Germline-derived CDR1 and CDR2 are SGHDN and FVKESK. CDR3 loop: CASSLLRASPSTDTQYF.

The V and J genes are TRBV20-1 and TRBJ2-5. Per the germline V gene, CDR1 is DFQATT and CDR2 is SNEGSKA (reference sequence). The CDR3 runs 15 residues. The CDR3 spells CSARDGGSHQETQYF.

This chain uses TRBV7-8 with TRBJ1-5. From germline, CDR1 is SGHVS and CDR2 FQNEAQ. CDR3 length equals 15 residues. The CDR3: CASSLSVYSSSPQHF.

This chain joins TRBV12-3 or TRBV12-4 and TRBJ2-3; TCRdb's D call of TRBD1 is untestable without DNA. This CDR3 contains 15 residues. CDR3 region: CASSPNAGGEDTQYF.

This chain joins TRBV15 and TRBJ2-6. This CDR3 comprises 16 residues. Germline CDR1 and CDR2: LNHNV and YYDKDF (reference sequence). CDR3 loop: CATSPDHSSGANVLTF.

J is TRBJ2-1 and V is TRBV20-1. The CDR3 totals 15 residues. Per germline, CDR1 DFQATT and CDR2 SNEGSKA (reference sequence). The CDR3 is CSARYQVGLRNEQFF.

The chain employs TRBV11-2 and TRBJ1-1. Germline values: CDR1 SGHAT, CDR2 FQNNGV. The CDR3 is 19 residues long. CDR3 amino acids: CASRHPRGQSEGGGAEAFF.

The chain uses TRBV3-1 and TRBJ1-5; lacking DNA, the TRBD1 call made by TCRdb goes unchecked. Per the germline V gene, CDR1 is LGHDT and CDR2 is YNNKEL (reference sequence). The length of the CDR3 is 17 residues. The CDR3 loop is CASSLRTGAGGNQPQHF.

The chain combines TRBV11-2 with TRBJ1-3; TCRdb reports TRBD1, a call that lacks DNA to check it against. The CDR3 has 15 residues. From germline, CDR1 is SGHAT and CDR2 FQNNGV. CDR3 protein: CASSPLQGPGNTIYF.

CDR3 amino acids: CASSEGGLAGTKRTQYF. The rearrangement uses TRBV25-1 and TRBJ2-5; the TCRdb D gene call, TRBD2, has no DNA to confirm it. This CDR3 comprises 17 residues. Germline V gene sequence: CDR1 MGHDK, CDR2 SYGVNS.

The CDR3 sequence: CASSLGQGTGRHNEQFF. This sequence joins TRBV7-9 and TRBJ2-1; checking the TCRdb D call of TRBD1 is not possible without DNA. Germline CDR1 SEHNR, CDR2 FQNEAQ (reference sequence). CDR3 length: 17 amino acids. Full variable domain (missing parts from reference TRBV7-9 and TRBJ2-1): DTGVSQNPRHKITKRGQNVTFRCDPISEHNRLYWYRQTLGQGPEFLTYFQNEAQLEKSRLLSDRFSAERPKGSFSTLEIQRTEQGDSAMYLCASSLGQGTGRHNEQFFGPGTRLTVL.

The chain has TRBV18 and TRBJ2-6; TCRdb selects TRBD1, and the lack of DNA leaves this call unchecked. This CDR3 has 18 amino acids. Germline lookup yields CDR1 KGHSH and CDR2 LQKENI. The CDR3 reads CASSPTPGSTTGANVLTF.

The chain uses TRBV20-1 and TRBJ2-7; TCRdb's assignment of TRBD1 cannot be checked, as there is no DNA. CDR3 length: 14 residues. In germline, CDR1 is DFQATT, CDR2 SNEGSKA (reference sequence). This CDR3 reads CSASGTVIAYEQYF.

The CDR3 sequence is CASSLRFVAGDIQDTQYF. V usage is TRBV11-1 and J usage is TRBJ2-3; TCRdb selects TRBD1, and the lack of DNA leaves this call unchecked. Germline V lookup: CDR1 SGHAT, CDR2 FQDESV (reference sequence). The CDR3 contains 18 residues.

This chain joins TRBV20-1 and TRBJ2-4. Germline-derived CDR1 and CDR2 are DFQATT and SNEGSKA (reference sequence). This CDR3 comprises 13 residues. CDR3: CSARDPNLNIQYF.

V is TRBV20-1 and J is TRBJ2-1. Germline V gives CDR1 DFQATT, CDR2 SNEGSKA (reference sequence). This CDR3 contains 12 residues. CDR3 protein: CSASGTDNEQFF.

This rearrangement joins TRBV6-2 or TRBV6-3 to TRBJ1-1. This CDR3 has 12 amino acids. The germline V gene has CDR1 MNHEY and CDR2 SVGEGT. The CDR3 loop is CATFNGVDEAFF.